This TCR beta chain stems from a study of shared clonotypes between healthy human individuals. Study-wide context: The donors, two women and a few men, were aged 18 to 49.

Germline V gives CDR1 MNHNS, CDR2 SASEGT. After removal of 3 bases from V and 1 base from J, the junction contained 4 bases not matched to a gene. The CDR3 spans 15 residues. Study results and limitations: Incomplete sequencing of sorted subsets was indicated by rarefaction despite large depth. Naive CD4 clonotype sharing across a few donors was about 5%.

Measured with immunoSEQ multiplex PCR; TCRdb has only the in-frame clones, and not every one. This table has millions of clones, about 94% appearing once. To note about this clone: As yet, its antigen is unknown.

Terminally differentiated effector memory CD45RA+ cells were excluded by CCR7 positive selection of CD45RO-negative cells. Caucasian adults residing in Nashville, Tennessee made up all the donors. The chain recombines TRBV6-1 with TRBJ2-7; TRBD2 aligns across 9 bases. The sequencing sample was made of naive CD8+ T cells sorted from blood. The TCR comes from a man in his late teens or twenties in good health. The CDR3, as DNA: TGTGCCAGCAGTGACGTAGCGGGAGAATCCTACGAGCAGTACTTC. Its translation is CASSDVAGESYEQYF.